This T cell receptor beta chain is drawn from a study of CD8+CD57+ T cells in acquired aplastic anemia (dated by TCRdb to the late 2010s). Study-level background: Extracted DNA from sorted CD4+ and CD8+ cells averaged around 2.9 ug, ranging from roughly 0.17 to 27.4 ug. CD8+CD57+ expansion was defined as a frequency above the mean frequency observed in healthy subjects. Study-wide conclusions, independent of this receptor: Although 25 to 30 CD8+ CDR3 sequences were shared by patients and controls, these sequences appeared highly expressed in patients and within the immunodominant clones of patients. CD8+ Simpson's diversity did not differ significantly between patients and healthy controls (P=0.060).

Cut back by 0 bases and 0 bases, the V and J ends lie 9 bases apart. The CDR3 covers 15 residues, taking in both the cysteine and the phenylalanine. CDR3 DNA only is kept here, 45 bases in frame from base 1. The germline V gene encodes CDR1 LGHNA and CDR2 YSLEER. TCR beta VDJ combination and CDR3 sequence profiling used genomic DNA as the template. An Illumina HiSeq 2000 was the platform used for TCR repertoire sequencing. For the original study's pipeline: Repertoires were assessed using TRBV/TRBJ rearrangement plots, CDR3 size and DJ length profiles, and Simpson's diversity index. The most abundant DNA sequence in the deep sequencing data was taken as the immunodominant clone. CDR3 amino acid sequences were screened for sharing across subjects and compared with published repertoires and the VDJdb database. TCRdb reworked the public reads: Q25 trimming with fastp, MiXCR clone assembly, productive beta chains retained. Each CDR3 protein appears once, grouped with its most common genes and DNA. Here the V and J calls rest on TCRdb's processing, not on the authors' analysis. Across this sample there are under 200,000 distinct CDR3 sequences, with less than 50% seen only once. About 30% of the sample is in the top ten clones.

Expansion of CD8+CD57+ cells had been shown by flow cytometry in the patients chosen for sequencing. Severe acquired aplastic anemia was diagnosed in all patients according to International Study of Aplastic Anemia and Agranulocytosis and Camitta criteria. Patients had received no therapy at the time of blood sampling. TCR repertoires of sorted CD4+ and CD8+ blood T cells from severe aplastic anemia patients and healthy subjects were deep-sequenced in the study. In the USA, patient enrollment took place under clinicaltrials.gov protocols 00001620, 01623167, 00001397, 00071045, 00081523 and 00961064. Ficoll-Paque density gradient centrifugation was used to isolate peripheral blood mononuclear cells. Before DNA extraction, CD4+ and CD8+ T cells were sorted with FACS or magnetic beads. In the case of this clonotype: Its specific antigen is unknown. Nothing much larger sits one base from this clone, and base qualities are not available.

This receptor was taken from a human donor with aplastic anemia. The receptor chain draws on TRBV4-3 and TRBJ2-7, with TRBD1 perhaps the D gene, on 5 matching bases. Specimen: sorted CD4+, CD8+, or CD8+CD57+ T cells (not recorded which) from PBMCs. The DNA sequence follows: TGCGCCAGCAGCCAAGATGGGGCGGCCTCCTACGAGCAGTACTTC. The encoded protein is CASSQDGAASYEQYF.